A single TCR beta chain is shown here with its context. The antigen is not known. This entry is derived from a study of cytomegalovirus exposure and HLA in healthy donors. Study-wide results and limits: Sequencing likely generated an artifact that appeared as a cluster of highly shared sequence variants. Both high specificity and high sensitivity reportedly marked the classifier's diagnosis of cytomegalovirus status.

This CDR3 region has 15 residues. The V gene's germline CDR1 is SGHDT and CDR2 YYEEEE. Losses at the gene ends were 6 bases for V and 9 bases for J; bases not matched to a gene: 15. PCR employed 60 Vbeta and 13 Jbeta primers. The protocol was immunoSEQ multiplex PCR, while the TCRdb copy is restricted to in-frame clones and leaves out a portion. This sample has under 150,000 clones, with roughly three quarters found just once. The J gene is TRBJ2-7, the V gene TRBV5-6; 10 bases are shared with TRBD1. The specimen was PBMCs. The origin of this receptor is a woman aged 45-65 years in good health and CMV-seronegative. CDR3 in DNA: TGTGCCAGCACCATGCAGGAGACAGGGGGCTTGGTGCAGTACTTC. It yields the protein CASTMQETGGLVQYF.